The table lists the clone carrying this TCR beta chain with a few counts. The antigen is undetermined. Germline V gives CDR1 SQVTM, CDR2 ANQGSEA. Trimming cost V 4 bases and J 3 bases; bases outside gene matches: 10. CDR3 length equals 17 residues. This sample is drawn from a study of CD8 T cells in ankylosing spondylitis. Study-level results: Matched ankylosing spondylitis synovial fluid reportedly showed significant enrichment of disease-linked clones.

TCRdb re-analysed the 5' RACE reads in MiXCR, keeping a single row per CDR3 protein. The table lists 350,000 or so distinct CDR3 sequences, roughly 11% of them singletons. Sequenced sample: blood, either unsorted or a sorted T cell fraction (not recorded which). This chain connects TRBV29-1 to TRBJ1-5; 12 nucleotides line up with TRBD1. This receptor was taken from a female donor with ankylosing spondylitis or in good health (not recorded which). CDR3 sequence: CSVVLPGGQGANQPQHF. CDR3 nucleotides: TGCAGCGTTGTTCTTCCGGGGGGACAGGGGGCCAATCAGCCCCAGCATTTT.